Listed here are 19 T cell receptor beta chains from one sample, sequenced in a study of CD8 T cells in ankylosing spondylitis. TCRdb called the 5' RACE reads again in MiXCR, with one record for every CDR3 protein. Counted here are about 240,000 distinct CDR3 sequences, 8% to 10% occurring once; the ten biggest clones make up around 4.4%. The sample was blood, either unsorted or a sorted T cell fraction (not recorded which). The receptors were gathered from a female donor with ankylosing spondylitis or in good health (not recorded which).

This clonotype was counted between two and nine times. The genes are TRBV12-3 or TRBV12-4 and TRBJ2-2; 8 positions match TRBD2. V lost 8 bases, J lost 5 bases, and 22 bases stayed unmatched. CDR3 size: 19 residues. CDR3 DNA sequence: TGTGCCAGCGGCAAACGGAGAGCGGGAGTGGATGAGGGGACCGGGGAGCTGTTTTTT. Translation gives CASGKRRAGVDEGTGELFF.

In its sample, this clonotype was seen a few times. DNA of the CDR3: TGTGCCAGCAGCCTTGATGCGGGAGTTCGGGCCAATGAGCAGTTCTTC. Its translation: CASSLDAGVRANEQFF. V gene TRBV12-3 or TRBV12-4 combines with J gene TRBJ2-1; TRBD2 matches 7 bases. This CDR3 is built from 16 residues. Trimming took 6 bases from V and 6 from J; bases not matched to a gene: 14.

This clonotype was counted between two and nine times. The gene calls are TRBV3-1 and TRBJ1-5; D gene unclear. This CDR3 region has 14 residues. Germline V gives CDR1 LGHDT, CDR2 YNNKEL (reference sequence). The ends were cut back, 4 bases at V and 4 bases at J, with 11 bases in the middle. CDR3 sequence: CASSLQLGNQPQHF. In DNA, the CDR3 is TGTGCCAGCAGCCTCCAACTGGGGAATCAGCCCCAGCATTTT. Using reference TRBV3-1 and TRBJ1-5 for the parts outside the CDR3, the full variable domain is DTAVSQTPKYLVTQMGNDKSIKCEQNLGHDTMYWYKQDSKKFLKIMFSYNNKELIINETVPNRFSPKSPDKAHLNLHINSLELGDSAVYFCASSLQLGNQPQHFGDGTRLSIL.

On this clonotype: This may be a read error, as it is one base from a much larger clone. CDR3 sequence: CANSFSGGEGGYTF. The CDR3 DNA sequence: TGTGCCAACAGCTTTTCAGGGGGCGAAGGTGGCTACACCTTC. The chain carries TRBV7-9 and TRBJ1-2; 8 nucleotides align to TRBD1. The CDR3 is made up of 14 amino acids. CDR1 is SEHNR and CDR2 is FQNEAQ in the germline V gene (reference sequence). The variable domain in full, with the rest retrieved from reference TRBV7-9 and TRBJ1-2, is DTGVSQNPRHKITKRGQNVTFRCDPISEHNRLYWYRQTLGQGPEFLTYFQNEAQLEKSRLLSDRFSAERPKGSFSTLEIQRTEQGDSAMYLCANSFSGGEGGYTFGSGTRLTVV.

This clonotype was detected ten times or more. The chain combines TRBV4-2 with TRBJ1-5; D perhaps matches TRBD1 (5 bases). The V and J ends lost 6 bases and 7 bases respectively, with 19 bases between them. In germline, CDR1 is LGHNA, CDR2 YNFKEQ. There are 15 residues in the CDR3. In DNA form, the CDR3 reads TGTGCCAGCAGTCCCAGTCCAGGGTTAGGCCAGCCCCAGCATTTT. This gives the protein CASSPSPGLGQPQHF.

Many counts were recorded for this clonotype. The J gene is TRBJ2-7, the V gene TRBV20-1; a possible D gene is TRBD2 (5 bases). Germline lookup yields CDR1 DFQATT and CDR2 SNEGSKA (reference sequence). V was clipped by 5 bases and J by 3 bases, with 17 bases between them. This CDR3 is built from 14 residues. The CDR3 here is CSAAHRGLFYEQYF. For the CDR3, the DNA is TGCAGTGCTGCCCACCGCGGACTTTTCTACGAGCAGTACTTC.

This sequence joins TRBV28 and TRBJ2-7; no clear D gene. Germline V gene data show CDR1 as MDHEN and CDR2 as SYDVKM. Trimming stripped 6 bases from V and 5 bases from J, with 14 bases between. The CDR3 has 13 residues. The CDR3 nucleotides are TGTGCCAGCAGGGTGATAAACGACGACGAGCAGTACTTC. Its protein product is CASRVINDDEQYF. Full variable domain (rest looked up from reference TRBV28 and TRBJ2-7): DVKVTQSSRYLVKRTGEKVFLECVQDMDHENMFWYRQDPGLGLRLIYFSYDVKMKEKGDIPEGYSVSREKKERFSLILESASTNQTSMYLCASRVINDDEQYFGPGTRLTVT.

Ten or more counts support this clonotype. The V call is TRBV6-1, the J call TRBJ1-1; the D gene is possibly TRBD1 (6 bases). The V end lost 7 bases, the J end lost 1 base, and 16 bases lay between the germline ends. Germline V gives CDR1 MNHNS, CDR2 SASEGT. This CDR3 has 15 amino acids. The CDR3 protein is CASIGPDRRNTEAFF. CDR3 nucleotide sequence: TGTGCCAGCATCGGGCCAGACAGGAGGAACACTGAAGCTTTCTTT.

This clonotype was counted a few times. This chain joins TRBV5-1 and TRBJ2-3; D is perhaps TRBD1 (6 bases). Looked up from germline, CDR1 is SGHRS and CDR2 is YFSETQ. V gave up 0 bases and J gave up 0 bases, with 11 bases separating them. The CDR3 covers 16 residues. CDR3 protein: CASSLDPGQSTDTQYF. In DNA, the CDR3 is TGCGCCAGCAGCTTGGATCCGGGACAAAGCACAGATACGCAGTATTTT. The full variable domain, completed using reference TRBV5-1 and TRBJ2-3, is KAGVTQTPRYLIKTRGQQVTLSCSPISGHRSVSWYQQTPGQGLQFLFEYFSETQRNKGNFPGRFSGRQFSNSRSEMNVSTLELGDSALYLCASSLDPGQSTDTQYFGPGTRLTVL.

This clonotype was seen only a few times. This rearrangement joins TRBV6-2 or TRBV6-3 to TRBJ2-5, with D possibly matching TRBD1 (6 bases). CDR1 is MNHEY, CDR2 SVGEGT, per germline. This CDR3 comprises 15 residues. With 7 bases removed from V and 2 bases from J, the gap between germline ends came to 17 bases. The DNA for the CDR3 is TGTGCCAGCACCAACCTCGACAGGACTCAAGAGACCCAGTACTTC. Amino acids: CASTNLDRTQETQYF.

This clonotype was seen at least ten times. The chain joins TRBV28 to TRBJ2-1, with 8 bases that match TRBD2. Germline CDR1 is MDHEN and CDR2 is SYDVKM. V dropped 10 bases and J dropped 1; count of bases not matched to a gene: 3. CDR3 length: 13 residues. CDR3 nucleotide sequence: TGTGCCACCCAGCGGGAGTCCTACAATGAGCAGTTCTTC. As protein: CATQRESYNEQFF.

This clonotype has at least ten counts. The CDR3 loop is CSARVIVLADTSTDTQYF. The CDR3 bases are TGCAGTGCTAGAGTTATTGTACTAGCGGATACTTCCACAGATACGCAGTATTTT. The chain uses TRBV20-1 and TRBJ2-3; 8 positions match TRBD2. CDR3 length: 18 amino acids. With V trimmed by 1 base and J by 2 bases, 14 bases remained unmatched. CDR1 and CDR2 (germline): DFQATT, SNEGSKA (reference sequence).

This clonotype was counted at least ten times. This chain links TRBV15 with TRBJ1-1; D may be TRBD1 (5 bases). Trimming cost V 0 bases and J 7 bases, with 12 bases left between them. The CDR3 is 14 amino acids. CDR1 and CDR2 from the germline V gene are LNHNV and YYDKDF (reference sequence). The CDR3 region has the DNA TGTGCCACCAGCAGAGACCGCCGTGGGGGTGAAGCTTTCTTT. Its protein product is CATSRDRRGGEAFF.

The chain is built from TRBV18 and TRBJ2-3; no clear D. This CDR3 is built from 16 residues. V was trimmed by 8 bases and J by 0 bases, leaving 18 bases between them. CDR1 and CDR2 (germline): KGHSH, LQKENI. CDR3 region: CASAPPGDTSTDTQYF. CDR3 DNA sequence: TGTGCCAGCGCGCCACCCGGAGACACTAGCACAGATACGCAGTATTTT.

This clonotype was picked up many times. The chain has TRBV29-1 and TRBJ2-5; TRBD2 might be the D (6 bases). The CDR3 sequence is 12 residues long. CDR1 and CDR2 (germline): SQVTM, ANQGSEA. With 4 bases removed from V and 4 bases from J, the gap between germline ends came to 10 bases. CDR3 sequence: CSVAGVAETQYF. The CDR3 DNA reads as TGCAGCGTTGCGGGAGTTGCAGAGACCCAGTACTTC.

The table lists this clonotype with many counts. This sequence joins TRBV29-1 and TRBJ2-1; D is unclear. The V and J ends lost 7 bases and 4 bases respectively, with 5 bases between them. The CDR3 extends over 10 amino acids. Per the germline V gene, CDR1 is SQVTM and CDR2 is ANQGSEA. Here the CDR3 DNA reads TGCAGCGCCTCTTACAATGAGCAGTTCTTC. Translation gives CSASYNEQFF.

The genes are TRBV11-1 and TRBJ2-1; 7 bases align to TRBD1. The CDR3 is 15 residues long. The germline V gene has CDR1 SGHAT and CDR2 FQDESV (reference sequence). V lost 5 bases and J lost 8; bases outside the gene matches: 12. CDR3 residues: CASSRDSPKEDEQFF. As DNA, the CDR3 is TGTGCCAGCAGCCGGGACAGCCCTAAGGAGGATGAGCAGTTCTTC.

The table lists this clonotype with a few counts. The chain uses TRBV20-1 and TRBJ2-7; tentatively, D is TRBD2 (7 bases). CDR1 and CDR2 from the germline V gene are DFQATT and SNEGSKA (reference sequence). The CDR3 has 13 residues. The ends were cut back, 8 bases at V and 0 bases at J, with 14 bases in the middle. The CDR3 spells CSSSRGPSYEQYF. The CDR3 nucleotides are TGCAGTTCATCGCGGGGGCCCTCCTACGAGCAGTACTTC.

This clonotype was seen more than once but under ten times. This rearrangement joins TRBV7-9 to TRBJ2-3, with D possibly being TRBD2 (5 bases). Germline V gene sequence: CDR1 SEHNR, CDR2 FQNEAQ (reference sequence). The V gene lost 4 bases and the J gene lost 2 bases, with 13 bases spanning the gap. This CDR3 has 15 residues. The CDR3 reads CASSWGDRFTDTQYF. DNA for the CDR3: TGTGCCAGCAGCTGGGGAGACCGGTTCACAGATACGCAGTATTTT.